This T cell receptor beta chain derives from a study of cytomegalovirus exposure and HLA in healthy donors. Looking at the study overall: Drawn from HLA-typed donors, roughly 87 million unique TCRs were held in an early data release. Regarding the study as a whole: It was reported that TCR beta sequences correctly inferred the HLA-A and HLA-B alleles for most subjects.

A word on this clone: Its antigen is not known.

CDR1 is GTSNPN and CDR2 is SVGIG in the germline V gene (reference sequence). The CDR3 contains 12 residues. Trimming took 2 bases from V and 11 from J, leaving 13 bases between them. The primer mix had 60 Vbeta and 13 Jbeta primers. Clones were read by immunoSEQ multiplex PCR, and TCRdb kept only the in-frame ones, dropping some. The data hold approximately 170,000 clones, with roughly 75% observed a single time. J is TRBJ2-1 and V is TRBV30; D is perhaps TRBD1 (6 bases). The sample was PBMCs. This sequence originates from a male donor in good health and CMV-seronegative. The CDR3 loop is CAWSTSDRKQFF. The CDR3 region has the DNA TGTGCCTGGAGTACCTCAGACAGGAAGCAGTTCTTC. The full variable domain, its missing parts supplied by reference TRBV30 and TRBJ2-1, is SQTIHQWPATLVQPVGSPLSLECTVEGTSNPNLYWYRQAAGRGLQLLFYSVGIGQISSEVPQNLSASRPQDRQFILSSKKLLLSDSGFYLCAWSTSDRKQFFGPGTRLTVL.